A single sample gave rise to the 22 T cell receptor beta chains below, sequenced in a study of blood T cell repertoires in COVID-19 (dated by TCRdb to the early 2020s). The library was obtained by the immunoSEQ multiplex PCR assay. TCRdb stores this immuneACCESS table with in-frame sequences only. Part of the clones is absent; in the studies checked, under half of the shortfall reflects unresolved V genes, and no reason is known for the rest. This sample is represented by some 250,000 clones; roughly 91% of them were singletons. The top ten constitute roughly 10% of the sample. The sequenced material came from PBMCs or T cells enriched from blood (not recorded which). Receptors originate from a man aged 35 to 55 who had recovered from COVID-19.

V and J are TRBV4-3 and TRBJ2-2; 8 nucleotides match TRBD1. The germline CDR1 and CDR2 sequences are LGHNA and YSLEER. V lost 4 bases, J lost 6 bases, and 7 bases stayed unmatched. The CDR3 loop spans 15 amino acids. DNA of the CDR3: TGCGCCAGCAGCCCGGGGACAGGTGTAGCCGGGGAGCTGTTTTTT. It encodes CASSPGTGVAGELFF.

The genes are TRBV6-1 and TRBJ2-1; 14 nucleotides line up with TRBD2. Losses at the gene ends were 4 bases for V and 10 bases for J; bases not matched to a gene: 9. CDR1 is MNHNS and CDR2 is SASEGT in the germline V gene. The length of the CDR3 is 16 residues. The CDR3 reads CASSVPGLAGGGEQFF. DNA of the CDR3: TGTGCCAGCAGTGTGCCCGGACTAGCGGGGGGAGGGGAGCAGTTCTTC.

The chain recombines TRBV7-9 with TRBJ2-5; a possible D gene is TRBD2 (5 bases). The CDR3 consists of 15 residues. Germline lookup yields CDR1 SEHNR and CDR2 FQNEAQ (reference sequence). V was trimmed by 6 bases and J by 9 bases, leaving 23 bases between them. The CDR3 spells CASSLPEGGPRAQYF. Here the CDR3 DNA reads TGTGCCAGCAGTCTTCCCGAGGGCGGGCCGAGGGCCCAGTACTTC.

The rearrangement joins TRBV7-9 to TRBJ1-2, with 11 bases lining up with TRBD1. Germline lookup yields CDR1 SEHNR and CDR2 FQNEAQ (reference sequence). Trimming cost V 1 base and J 7 bases; bases outside gene matches: 8. The CDR3 covers 16 residues. The CDR3 loop is CASSLGQGQGAFGYTF. For the CDR3, the DNA is TGTGCCAGCAGCTTAGGTCAAGGACAGGGGGCATTTGGCTACACCTTC.

J is TRBJ2-3 and V is TRBV9; 9 nucleotides match TRBD2. The germline gives CDR1 SGDLS, CDR2 YYNGEE. The V and J ends lost 4 bases and 1 base, in that order; junction bases with no gene match: 10. This CDR3 region has 17 residues. CDR3 region: CASSPTGGGARTDTQYF. In DNA form, the CDR3 reads TGTGCCAGCAGCCCCACGGGCGGGGGGGCGCGCACAGATACGCAGTATTTT.

The V and J genes are TRBV12-5 and TRBJ2-7, with TRBD2 matching over 7 bases. The ends lost 2 bases at V and 7 bases at J; junction bases unmatched: 5. Germline-derived CDR1 and CDR2 are LGHNT and FRNRAP. The CDR3 runs 13 residues. CDR3 amino acids: CASGLWGGVEQYF. The CDR3 nucleotides read TGTGCTAGTGGTTTGTGGGGGGGAGTTGAGCAGTACTTC. Based on the CDR3 plus reference TRBV12-5 and TRBJ2-7, the full variable domain is DARVTQTPRHKVTEMGQEVTMRCQPILGHNTVFWYRQTMMQGLELLAYFRNRAPLDDSGMPKDRFSAEMPDATLATLKIQPSEPRDSAVYFCASGLWGGVEQYFGPGTRLTVT.

The gene calls are TRBV7-2 and TRBJ2-7; 11 bases match TRBD1. Germline V CDR1 and CDR2: SGHTA, FQGNSA. V lost 5 bases and J lost 5; bases outside the gene matches: 11. The CDR3 sequence is 16 residues long. CDR3 sequence (DNA): TGTGCCAGCAGCGAACCCAGCCGGGACAGGGGGGACGAGCAGTACTTC. It specifies CASSEPSRDRGDEQYF.

The chain recombines TRBV6-2 or TRBV6-3 with TRBJ2-2; 15 positions match TRBD2. Germline V gene lookup returns CDR1 MNHEY and CDR2 SVGEGT. CDR3 length: 18 residues. V trimming: 6 bases; J trimming: 3 bases; junction bases outside the gene matches: 8. CDR3 residues: CASSPWTSGRAHTGELFF. CDR3 DNA sequence: TGTGCCAGCAGCCCGTGGACTAGCGGGAGGGCTCACACCGGGGAGCTGTTTTTT.

The rearrangement joins TRBV29-1 to TRBJ2-2; D may be TRBD2 (6 bases). This CDR3 is built from 13 residues. Trimming left V 7 bases short and J 0 bases short, with 9 bases between. Germline CDR1 SQVTM, CDR2 ANQGSEA. CDR3: CSARDSNTGELFF. The CDR3 coding sequence is TGCAGCGCCCGGGACTCGAACACCGGGGAGCTGTTTTTT.

Here the CDR3 DNA reads TGCGCCAGCAGCCATAGACTAGCGGGAGTAGGTATTGCCGAGCAGTACTTC. It encodes CASSHRLAGVGIAEQYF. V is TRBV4-3 and J is TRBJ2-7; 12 bases are a match to TRBD2. With 3 bases clipped from V and 6 bases from J, the junction kept 12 bases outside the gene matches. CDR1 and CDR2 from the germline V gene are LGHNA and YSLEER. The CDR3 has 17 residues.

The chain combines TRBV24-1 with TRBJ2-1; 11 bases are a match to TRBD1. Germline V gene lookup returns CDR1 KGHDR and CDR2 SFDVKD. The CDR3 runs to 15 residues. After removal of 3 bases from V and 7 bases from J, the junction contained 4 bases not matched to a gene. The CDR3 loop is CATSDPGQGENEQFF. The CDR3 coding sequence is TGTGCCACCAGTGATCCGGGACAGGGGGAGAATGAGCAGTTCTTC.

This sequence joins TRBV28 and TRBJ1-4, with TRBD1 as a possible D gene (5 bases). This CDR3 has 13 amino acids. The V and J ends lost 7 bases and 8 bases respectively, with 14 bases between them. Germline V CDR1 and CDR2: MDHEN, SYDVKM. This CDR3 reads CASILSGGEKLFF. The CDR3 DNA is TGTGCCAGCATACTATCTGGGGGGGAAAAACTGTTTTTT. The full variable domain, in which reference TRBV28 and TRBJ1-4 provide the parts outside the CDR3, is DVKVTQSSRYLVKRTGEKVFLECVQDMDHENMFWYRQDPGLGLRLIYFSYDVKMKEKGDIPEGYSVSREKKERFSLILESASTNQTSMYLCASILSGGEKLFFGSGTQLSVL.

The rearrangement joins TRBV30 to TRBJ1-1, with D possibly TRBD1 on 6 matching bases. V lost 3 bases and J 2 bases, leaving 16 bases between the germline ends. Germline V lookup: CDR1 GTSNPN, CDR2 SVGIG (reference sequence). The CDR3 is made up of 15 amino acids. CDR3 sequence reads: CAWSLGVGTNTEAFF. For the CDR3, the DNA is TGTGCCTGGAGCCTAGGGGTAGGGACAAACACTGAAGCTTTCTTT.

The chain recombines TRBV7-9 with TRBJ1-2; the match to TRBD1 covers 8 bases. V shed 5 bases, J shed 4 bases, and the junction held 6 bases outside the gene matches. Germline CDR1 is SEHNR and CDR2 is FQNEAQ (reference sequence). This CDR3 spans 14 amino acids. The CDR3 sequence: CASSLQGVGYGYTF. CDR3 nucleotides: TGTGCCAGCAGCCTACAGGGGGTTGGCTATGGCTACACCTTC.

The chain employs TRBV30 and TRBJ2-7, with D possibly matching TRBD1 (5 bases). The V gene's germline CDR1 is GTSNPN and CDR2 SVGIG (reference sequence). The CDR3 covers 13 residues. V shed 0 bases and J shed 3 bases, with 9 bases lying between them. CDR3 loop: CAWSVTGGYEQYF. CDR3 bases: TGTGCCTGGAGTGTCACAGGCGGCTACGAGCAGTACTTC.

This clone appeared a single time. The chain carries TRBV4-1 and TRBJ2-4, with 9 bases that match TRBD2. With 3 bases clipped from V and 3 bases from J, the junction kept 3 bases outside the gene matches. This CDR3 has 15 amino acids. From germline, CDR1 is MGHRA and CDR2 YSYEKL. The CDR3 spells CASSHGSGGKNIQYF. CDR3 coding DNA: TGCGCCAGCAGCCATGGTAGCGGGGGCAAAAACATTCAGTACTTC.

The chain couples TRBV2 to TRBJ1-5, with D possibly TRBD1 on 5 matching bases. The CDR3 loop spans 11 amino acids. Per germline, CDR1 SNHLY and CDR2 FYNNEI. Trimming stripped 6 bases from V and 11 bases from J, with 11 bases between. This CDR3 reads CASRALGAQHF. The CDR3 region has the DNA TGTGCCAGCAGGGCGCTAGGGGCCCAGCATTTT.

This clone has only a few counts. The J gene is TRBJ1-5, the V gene TRBV28; TRBD1 matches 8 bases. Germline CDR1 is MDHEN and CDR2 is SYDVKM. The CDR3 has 18 amino acids. Losses at the gene ends were 6 bases for V and 0 bases for J; bases not matched to a gene: 13. DNA for the CDR3: TGTGCCAGCAGGTCACCCCAGGGGGCTGGGTATAGCAATCAGCCCCAGCATTTT. This translates into CASRSPQGAGYSNQPQHF.

The CDR3 here is CASSPSRSDTEAFF. Here the CDR3 DNA reads TGTGCCAGCTCACCATCTCGGTCGGACACTGAAGCTTTCTTT. V is TRBV18 and J is TRBJ1-1, with D uncertain. The germline V gene has CDR1 KGHSH and CDR2 LQKENI. The CDR3 spans 14 residues. V was shortened by 2 bases and J by 3 bases, with 10 bases between the two germline ends.

The chain recombines TRBV12-5 with TRBJ1-3; unclear D gene. The germline V and J ends were trimmed by 6 bases and 3 bases, with 12 bases remaining between them. The germline gives CDR1 LGHNT, CDR2 FRNRAP. This CDR3 spans 14 amino acids. The CDR3 region has the DNA TGTGCTAGTGGCCGCGGAGGGTTTGGAAACACCATATATTTT. It specifies CASGRGGFGNTIYF.

V and J are TRBV19 and TRBJ1-1, with D possibly being TRBD1 (5 bases). Germline V gene data show CDR1 as LNHDA and CDR2 as SQIVND (reference sequence). V shed 4 bases and J shed 1 base, with 16 bases lying between them. The CDR3 is 16 amino acids. CDR3 region: CASSTNRYGGNTEAFF. The CDR3 DNA follows: TGTGCCAGTAGTACGAACAGGTACGGGGGGAACACTGAAGCTTTCTTT.

The chain uses TRBV4-1 and TRBJ2-1, with TRBD2 matching 9 bases. Germline V lookup: CDR1 MGHRA, CDR2 YSYEKL. The V and J ends lost 0 bases and 0 bases, in that order; junction bases with no gene match: 12. CDR3 length: 20 amino acids. The CDR3 region has the DNA TGCGCCAGCAGCCAAGATTCAGATAGCGGGGGAAGGAGCTCCTACAATGAGCAGTTCTTC. This translates into CASSQDSDSGGRSSYNEQFF.